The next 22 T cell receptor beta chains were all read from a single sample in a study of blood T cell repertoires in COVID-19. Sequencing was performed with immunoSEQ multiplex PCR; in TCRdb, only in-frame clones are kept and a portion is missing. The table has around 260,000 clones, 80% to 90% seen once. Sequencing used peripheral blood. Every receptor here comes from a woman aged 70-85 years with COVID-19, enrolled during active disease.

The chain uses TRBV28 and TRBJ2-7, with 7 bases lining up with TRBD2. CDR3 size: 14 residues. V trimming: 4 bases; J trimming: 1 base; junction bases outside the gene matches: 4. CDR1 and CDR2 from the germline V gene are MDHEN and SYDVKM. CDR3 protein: CASSSPSGSYEQYF. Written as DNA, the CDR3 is TGTGCCAGCAGTTCCCCTAGCGGATCCTACGAGCAGTACTTC.

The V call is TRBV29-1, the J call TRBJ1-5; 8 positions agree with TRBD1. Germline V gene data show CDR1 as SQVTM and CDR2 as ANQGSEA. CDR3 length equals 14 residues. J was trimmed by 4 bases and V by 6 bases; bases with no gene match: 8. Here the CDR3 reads CSVRGTGENQPQHF. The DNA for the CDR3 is TGCAGCGTCAGAGGGACAGGAGAAAATCAGCCCCAGCATTTT. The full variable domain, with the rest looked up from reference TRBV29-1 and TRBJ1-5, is SAVISQKPSRDICQRGTSLTIQCQVDSQVTMMFWYRQQPGQSLTLIATANQGSEATYESGFVIDKFPISRPNLTFSTLTVSNMSPEDSSIYLCSVRGTGENQPQHFGDGTRLSIL.

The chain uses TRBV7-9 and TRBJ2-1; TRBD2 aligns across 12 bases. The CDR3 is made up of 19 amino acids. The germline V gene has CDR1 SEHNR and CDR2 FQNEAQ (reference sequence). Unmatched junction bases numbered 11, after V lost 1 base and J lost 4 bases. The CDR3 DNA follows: TGTGCCAGCAGCTTAGATTTATGGACTAGCGGGAATCAATACAATGAGCAGTTCTTC. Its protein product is CASSLDLWTSGNQYNEQFF.

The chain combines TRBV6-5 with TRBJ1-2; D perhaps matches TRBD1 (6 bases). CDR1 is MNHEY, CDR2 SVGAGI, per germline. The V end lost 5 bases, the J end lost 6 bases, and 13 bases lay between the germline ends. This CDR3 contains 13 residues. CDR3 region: CASSRTAFHGYTF. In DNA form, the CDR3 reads TGTGCCAGCAGTCGGACAGCCTTCCATGGCTACACCTTC.

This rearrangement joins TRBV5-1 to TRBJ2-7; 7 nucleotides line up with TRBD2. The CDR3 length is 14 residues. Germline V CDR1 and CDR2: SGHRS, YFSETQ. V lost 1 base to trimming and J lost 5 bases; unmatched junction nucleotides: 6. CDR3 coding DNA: TGCGCCAGCAGCTTGACGGGAGGTACGAACGAGCAGTACTTC. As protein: CASSLTGGTNEQYF. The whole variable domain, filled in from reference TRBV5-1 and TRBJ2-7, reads KAGVTQTPRYLIKTRGQQVTLSCSPISGHRSVSWYQQTPGQGLQFLFEYFSETQRNKGNFPGRFSGRQFSNSRSEMNVSTLELGDSALYLCASSLTGGTNEQYFGPGTRLTVT.

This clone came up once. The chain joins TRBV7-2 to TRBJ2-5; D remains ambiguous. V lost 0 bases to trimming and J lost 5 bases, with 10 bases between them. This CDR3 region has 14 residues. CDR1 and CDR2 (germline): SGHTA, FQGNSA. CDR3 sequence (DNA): TGTGCCAGCAGCTTAGCGCTAGGTTACGAGACCCAGTACTTC. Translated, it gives CASSLALGYETQYF.

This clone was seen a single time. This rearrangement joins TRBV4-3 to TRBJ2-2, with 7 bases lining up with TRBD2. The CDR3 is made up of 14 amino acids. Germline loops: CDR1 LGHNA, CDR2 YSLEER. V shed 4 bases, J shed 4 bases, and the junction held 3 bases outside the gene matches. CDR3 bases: TGCGCCAGCAGCCTCAGCGGGACCACCGGGGAGCTGTTTTTT. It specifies CASSLSGTTGELFF.

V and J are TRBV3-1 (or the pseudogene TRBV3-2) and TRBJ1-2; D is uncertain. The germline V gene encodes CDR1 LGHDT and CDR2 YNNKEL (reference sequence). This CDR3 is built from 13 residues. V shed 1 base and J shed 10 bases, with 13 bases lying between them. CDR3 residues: CASSQGRGRIYTF. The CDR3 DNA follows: TGTGCCAGCAGCCAAGGACGTGGGAGAATCTACACCTTC.

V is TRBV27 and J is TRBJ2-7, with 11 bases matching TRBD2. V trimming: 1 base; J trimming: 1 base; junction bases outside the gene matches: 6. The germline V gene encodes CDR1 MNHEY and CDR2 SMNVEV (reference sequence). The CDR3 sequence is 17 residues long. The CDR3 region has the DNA TGTGCCAGCAGTTTATTCGGGACTAGCGGTTGGTCCTACGAGCAGTACTTC. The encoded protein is CASSLFGTSGWSYEQYF.

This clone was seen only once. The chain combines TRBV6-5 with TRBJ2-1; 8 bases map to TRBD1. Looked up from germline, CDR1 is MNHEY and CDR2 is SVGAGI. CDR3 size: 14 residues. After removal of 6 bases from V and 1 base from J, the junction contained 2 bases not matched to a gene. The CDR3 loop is CASRRTGSYNEQFF. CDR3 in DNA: TGTGCCAGCAGGAGGACAGGGTCCTACAATGAGCAGTTCTTC.

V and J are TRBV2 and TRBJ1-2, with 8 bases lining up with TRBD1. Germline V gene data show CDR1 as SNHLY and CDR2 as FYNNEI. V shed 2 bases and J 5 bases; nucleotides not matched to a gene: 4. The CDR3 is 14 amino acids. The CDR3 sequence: CASSEMRTGYGYTF. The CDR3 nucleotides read TGTGCCAGCAGTGAAATGCGGACAGGGTATGGCTACACCTTC.

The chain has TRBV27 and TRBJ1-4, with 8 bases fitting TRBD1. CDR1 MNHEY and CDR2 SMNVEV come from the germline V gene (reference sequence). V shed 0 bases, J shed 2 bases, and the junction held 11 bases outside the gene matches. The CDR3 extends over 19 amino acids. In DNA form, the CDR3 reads TGTGCCAGCAGTTTATCGAATCTTCGCCAGGGGGCCACTAATGAAAAACTGTTTTTT. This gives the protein CASSLSNLRQGATNEKLFF.

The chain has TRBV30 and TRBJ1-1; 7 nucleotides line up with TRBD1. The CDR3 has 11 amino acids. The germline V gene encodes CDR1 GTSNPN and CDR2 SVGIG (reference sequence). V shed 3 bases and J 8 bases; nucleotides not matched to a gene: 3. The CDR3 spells CAWRQGGEAFF. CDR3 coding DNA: TGTGCCTGGAGGCAAGGGGGCGAAGCTTTCTTT.

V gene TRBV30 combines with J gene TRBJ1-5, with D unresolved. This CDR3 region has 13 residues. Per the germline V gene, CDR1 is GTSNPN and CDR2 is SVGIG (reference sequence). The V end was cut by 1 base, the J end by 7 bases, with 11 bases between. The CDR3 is CAWSGSVNQPQHF. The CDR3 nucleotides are TGTGCCTGGAGTGGGAGCGTCAACCAGCCCCAGCATTTT.

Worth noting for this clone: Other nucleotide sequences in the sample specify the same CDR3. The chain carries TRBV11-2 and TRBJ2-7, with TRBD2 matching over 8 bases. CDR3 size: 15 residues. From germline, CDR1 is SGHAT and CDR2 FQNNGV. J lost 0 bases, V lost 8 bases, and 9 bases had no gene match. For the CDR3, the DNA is TGTGCCAGCCGAAAGCTAGCGGGTGCCTCCTACGAGCAGTACTTC. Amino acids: CASRKLAGASYEQYF.

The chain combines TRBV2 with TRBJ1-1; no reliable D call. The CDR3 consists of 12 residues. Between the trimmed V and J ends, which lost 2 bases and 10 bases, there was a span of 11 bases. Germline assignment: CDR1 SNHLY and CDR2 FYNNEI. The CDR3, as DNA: TGTGCCAGCAGTGAACAGGATTTGGTAGCTTTCTTT. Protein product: CASSEQDLVAFF.

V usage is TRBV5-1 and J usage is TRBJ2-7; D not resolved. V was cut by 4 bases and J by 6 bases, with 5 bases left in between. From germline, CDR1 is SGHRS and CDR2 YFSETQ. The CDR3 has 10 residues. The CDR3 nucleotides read TGCGCCAGCAGCCTCTCCGAGCAGTACTTC. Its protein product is CASSLSEQYF.

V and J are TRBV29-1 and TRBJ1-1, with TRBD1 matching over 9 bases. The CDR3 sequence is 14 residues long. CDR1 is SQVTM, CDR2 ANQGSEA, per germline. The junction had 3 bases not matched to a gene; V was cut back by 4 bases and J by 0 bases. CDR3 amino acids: CSVGTGGLNTEAFF. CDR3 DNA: TGCAGCGTTGGAACAGGGGGCCTGAACACTGAAGCTTTCTTT.

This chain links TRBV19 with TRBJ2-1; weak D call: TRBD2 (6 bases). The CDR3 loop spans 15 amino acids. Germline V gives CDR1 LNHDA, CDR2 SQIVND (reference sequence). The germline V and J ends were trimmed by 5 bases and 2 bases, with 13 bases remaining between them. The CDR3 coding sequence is TGTGCCAGTAGTGCGACTAGTTCCACCTACAATGAGCAGTTCTTC. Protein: CASSATSSTYNEQFF.

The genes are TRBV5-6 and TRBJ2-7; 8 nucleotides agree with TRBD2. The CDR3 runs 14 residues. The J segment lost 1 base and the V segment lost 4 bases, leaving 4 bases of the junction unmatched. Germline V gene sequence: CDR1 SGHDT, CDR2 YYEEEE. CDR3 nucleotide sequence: TGTGCCAGCAGCGAGCGGGGGAGATCCTACGAGCAGTACTTC. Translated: CASSERGRSYEQYF.

In DNA form, the CDR3 reads TGTGCCAGCTCACCAGAGCGCTACGAGCAGTACTTC. It specifies CASSPERYEQYF. The J gene is TRBJ2-7, the V gene TRBV18; unclear D gene. V was pared by 2 bases and J by 3 bases, with 5 bases between. Germline-derived CDR1 and CDR2 are KGHSH and LQKENI. This CDR3 has 12 residues.

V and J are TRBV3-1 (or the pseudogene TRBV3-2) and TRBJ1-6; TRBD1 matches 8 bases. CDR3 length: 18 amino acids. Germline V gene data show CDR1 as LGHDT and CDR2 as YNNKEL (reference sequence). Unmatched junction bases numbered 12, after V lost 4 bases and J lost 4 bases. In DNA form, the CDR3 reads TGTGCCAGCAGCCTAACCAGGACAGGGCCCCCTTATAATTCACCCCTCCACTTT. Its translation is CASSLTRTGPPYNSPLHF.